This T cell receptor beta chain was recovered during a study of radiation and T cells in renal cell carcinoma. Data came from immunoSEQ multiplex PCR; TCRdb stores just in-frame clones and leaves some out. The profile shows around 94,000 clones, around four fifths of them singletons. Time point: blood 4 weeks post-SBRT, at nephrectomy. Treatment reported: 15 Gy SBRT to primary tumor, nephrectomy 4 weeks later. This renal cell carcinoma was of the clear cell type. In its sample, this clone was seen a few times. The sequencing used blood, collected from a patient whose treatment included radiotherapy and nephrectomy. This sequence was found in a man aged 50-59 years with renal cell carcinoma.

The CDR3 DNA reads TGTGCCATCAGCTCCGGGACGGACTATGGCTACACCTTC. This codes for CAISSGTDYGYTF. The V call is TRBV10-3, the J call TRBJ1-2, with TRBD1 as a possible D gene (5 bases). V was shortened by 6 bases and J by 3 bases, with 11 bases between the two germline ends. The germline V gene encodes CDR1 ENHRY and CDR2 SYGVKD. CDR3 length equals 13 residues.